This T cell receptor beta chain was recorded in a study of neoadjuvant anti-PD-1 for oral cavity cancer. Remarks on this clone: Antigen: not known.

Only in-frame clones appear in the TCRdb table, and some are missing; sequencing was by immunoSEQ multiplex PCR. There are more than 50,000 clones in the sample; approximately 79% occur only once, and around 2.6% lies in the top ten. General observations from the study: With a few patients per group, TCR findings need larger cohorts. PBMC Gini-index clonality exceeded responders' in non-responders post-nivolumab.

The CDR3 is 14 residues long. The germline CDR1 and CDR2 sequences are SNHLY and FYNNEI. J lost 10 bases, V lost 6 bases, and 9 bases had no gene match. The sequence came from a person between 40 and 79 years old with oral cavity squamous cell carcinoma. The rearrangement links TRBV2 to TRBJ2-1, with 10 bases aligning to TRBD2. The sequences come from PBMCs, collected before nivolumab (anti-PD-1) treatment. For the CDR3, the DNA is TGTGCCAGCAGGACCGGGACTAGCGTTGGAGAGCAGTTCTTC. This codes for CASRTGTSVGEQFF. Full variable domain (missing parts from reference TRBV2 and TRBJ2-1): EPEVTQTPSHQVTQMGQEVILRCVPISNHLYFYWYRQILGQKVEFLVSFYNNEISEKSEIFDDQFSVERPDGSNFTLKIRSTKLEDSAMYFCASRTGTSVGEQFFGPGTRLTVL.